This T cell receptor beta chain stems from a study of human T cells and chemical hapten exposure. Time point: pre-sensitization, week 0. The treatment is: therapeutic diphenylcyclopropenone sensitization with weekly scalp DPC. The CDR3 has 15 residues. The germline V gene has CDR1 SGHRS and CDR2 YFSETQ. Trimming cost V 5 bases and J 6 bases, with 17 bases left between them. Whole-study findings and limits: Versus controls, expanded TCRs had significantly more large CDR3 similarity clusters. Among TCRs, those above 1 in 1000 frequency were unaffected by DPC sensitization.

One entry per CDR3 protein, called by TCRdb with MiXCR from the RACE reads. This sample has 35,000 to 50,000 distinct CDR3 sequences, with about an eighth found just once. This clonotype came up a few times. What it recognizes is unknown. This receptor was obtained from a woman aged 30 to 39 with alopecia areata. Some clones in this sample may be carry-over from other donors' samples. The gene calls are TRBV5-1 and TRBJ2-2; D perhaps matches TRBD1 (6 bases). The source material was whole blood, sampled in connection with sensitization to the hapten diphenylcyclopropenone (DPC). CDR3 DNA: TGCGCCAGCAGGGGCGAGGCAGGGGCGGCCGGGGAGCTGTTTTTT. Amino acid sequence: CASRGEAGAAGELFF.